This section outlines one TCR beta chain sequence together with its context. The CDR3 runs to 17 residues. V lost 2 bases to trimming and J lost 0 bases, with 13 bases between them. CDR1 and CDR2 (germline): MGHDK, SYGVNS. The sample originates from a study of blood T cell repertoires in COVID-19. In the original workflow: Estimated nucleated cell counts came from reference gene primer amplification. Here immunoSEQ multiplex PCR was the method, and the copy in TCRdb shows in-frame clones only, minus some. The V and J calls and the clone size are those of that table, but D and trimming were determined from the DNA. The sample carries over 10,000 clones, 86% recorded once.

The sample consisted of peripheral blood. V usage is TRBV25-1 and J usage is TRBJ2-2; tentative D call: TRBD2 (6 bases). This sequence originates from an older man with acute or convalescent COVID-19. The CDR3 DNA reads as TGTGCCAGCAGTGAACTCGACGGGGGATCGAACACCGGGGAGCTGTTTTTT. Encoded protein: CASSELDGGSNTGELFF. The variable domain in full, completed from reference TRBV25-1 and TRBJ2-2, reads EADIYQTPRYLVIGTGKKITLECSQTMGHDKMYWYQQDPGMELHLIHYSYGVNSTEKGDLSSESTVSRIRTEHFPLTLESARPSHTSQYLCASSELDGGSNTGELFFGEGSRLTVL.